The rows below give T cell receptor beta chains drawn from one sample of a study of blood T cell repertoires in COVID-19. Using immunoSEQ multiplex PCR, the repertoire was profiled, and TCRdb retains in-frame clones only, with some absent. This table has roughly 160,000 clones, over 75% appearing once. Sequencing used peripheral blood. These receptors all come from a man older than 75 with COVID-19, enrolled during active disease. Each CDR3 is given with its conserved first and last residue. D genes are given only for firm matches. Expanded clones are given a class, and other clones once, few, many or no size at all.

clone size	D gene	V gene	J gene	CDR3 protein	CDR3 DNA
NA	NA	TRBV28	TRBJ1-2	CASSRRTDYGYTF	TGTGCCAGCAGTAGGCGGACAGACTATGGCTACACCTTC
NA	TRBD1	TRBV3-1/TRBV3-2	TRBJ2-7	CASSQAVGTGGSYEQYF	TGTGCCAGCAGCCAAGCCGTAGGGACAGGGGGCTCCTACGAGCAGTACTTC
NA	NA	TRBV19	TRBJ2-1	CASSMAGASYNEQFF	TGTGCCAGTAGTATGGCGGGGGCGTCCTACAATGAGCAGTTCTTC
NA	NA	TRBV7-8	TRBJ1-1	CASSLGGGRRYEAFF	TGTGCCAGCAGCCTAGGGGGAGGTCGTCGGTATGAAGCTTTCTTT
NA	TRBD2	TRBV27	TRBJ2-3	CASRYDGGGSADTQYF	TGTGCCAGCAGGTATGACGGGGGGGGGAGTGCAGATACGCAGTATTTT
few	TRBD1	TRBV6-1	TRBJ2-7	CASSEAGTGAYEQYF	TGTGCCAGCAGTGAAGCCGGGACAGGGGCCTACGAGCAGTACTTC
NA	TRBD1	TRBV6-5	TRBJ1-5	CASRPGTGFNQPQHF	TGTGCCAGCAGACCCGGGACAGGGTTTAATCAGCCCCAGCATTTT
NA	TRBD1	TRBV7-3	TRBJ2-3	CASSLNGQADTQYF	TGTGCCAGCAGCTTAAACGGACAGGCGGATACGCAGTATTTT
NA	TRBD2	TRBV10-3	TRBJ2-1	CAISLAGDNEQFF	TGTGCCATCAGCCTAGCGGGGGACAATGAGCAGTTCTTC
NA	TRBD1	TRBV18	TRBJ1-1	CASSPGQGYTEAFF	TGTGCCAGCTCACCGGGACAGGGTTACACTGAAGCTTTCTTT
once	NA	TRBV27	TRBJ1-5	CASSPSRNQPQHF	TGTGCCAGCAGTCCGTCTCGGAATCAGCCCCAGCATTTT
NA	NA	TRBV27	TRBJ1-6	CASSLYSYNSPLHF	TGTGCCAGCAGTTTATATTCTTATAATTCACCCCTCCACTTT
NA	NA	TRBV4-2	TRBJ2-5	CASSQELTETQYF	TGTGCCAGCAGCCAAGAACTTACGGAGACCCAGTACTTC
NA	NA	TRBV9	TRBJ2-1	CASSVIGAEGYNEQFF	TGTGCCAGCAGCGTCATCGGCGCGGAGGGCTACAATGAGCAGTTCTTC
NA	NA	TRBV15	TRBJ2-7	CATSRGATRNEQYF	TGTGCCACCAGCAGAGGGGCGACACGCAACGAGCAGTACTTC
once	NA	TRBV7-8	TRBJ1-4	CASSPQVHEKLFF	TGTGCCAGCAGCCCACAGGTGCATGAAAAACTGTTTTTT
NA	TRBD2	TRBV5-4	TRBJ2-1	CASSLGALAGGSYNEQFF	TGTGCCAGCAGCTTGGGGGCCCTAGCGGGGGGCTCCTACAATGAGCAGTTCTTC
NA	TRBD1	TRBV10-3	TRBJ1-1	CAIRRQGVGDTEAFF	TGTGCCATCAGAAGACAGGGGGTCGGGGACACTGAAGCTTTCTTT
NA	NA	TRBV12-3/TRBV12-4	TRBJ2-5	CASSLGIETQYF	TGTGCCAGCAGCTTAGGTATAGAGACCCAGTACTTC
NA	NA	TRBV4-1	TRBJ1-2	CASSQGGEYGYTF	TGCGCCAGCAGCCAAGGGGGGGAGTATGGCTACACCTTC
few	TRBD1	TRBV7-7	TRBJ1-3	CASSLGRGDTGAGNTIYF	TGTGCCAGCAGCTTAGGGCGGGGTGATACAGGGGCTGGAAACACCATATATTTT
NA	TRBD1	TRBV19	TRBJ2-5	CASSPQGAETQYF	TGTGCCAGTAGTCCACAGGGGGCGGAGACCCAGTACTTC
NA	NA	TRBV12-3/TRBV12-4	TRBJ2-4	CASSQGTKNIQYF	TGTGCCAGCAGCCAGGGCACCAAAAACATTCAGTACTTC
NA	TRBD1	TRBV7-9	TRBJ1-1	CASSLLDRVATEAFF	TGTGCCAGCAGCCTTTTGGACAGGGTGGCCACTGAAGCTTTCTTT
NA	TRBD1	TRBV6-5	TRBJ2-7	CASSPGGGRYEQYF	TGTGCCAGCAGTCCAGGGGGCGGTAGGTACGAGCAGTACTTC
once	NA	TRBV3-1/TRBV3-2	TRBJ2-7	CASSQDLASYEQYF	TGTGCCAGCAGCCAAGATCTAGCGAGCTACGAGCAGTACTTC